The 26 T cell receptor beta chains below come from one sample, sequenced in a study of T cell responses to AZD1222 COVID-19 vaccine. Sequencing was performed with immunoSEQ multiplex PCR; in TCRdb, only in-frame clones are kept and a portion is missing. This table holds some 200,000 clones, approximately 91% found once. This specimen consisted of peripheral blood, obtained on day 0 of AZD1222 vaccination. Receptor source: an adult in good health.

This chain connects TRBV12-3 or TRBV12-4 to TRBJ1-1; D remains unclear. The CDR3 sequence is 13 residues long. Trimming stripped 8 bases from V and 1 base from J, with 11 bases between. CDR3 amino acids: CASSRIENTEAFF. Here the CDR3 DNA reads TGTGCCAGCTCCCGTATTGAGAACACTGAAGCTTTCTTT.

The chain recombines TRBV6-1 with TRBJ1-1; 7 bases line up with TRBD1. There are 13 residues in the CDR3. Germline CDR1 is MNHNS and CDR2 is SASEGT. Unmatched junction bases numbered 3, after V lost 1 base and J lost 7 bases. The CDR3 spells CASSEVTGLEAFF. The CDR3 nucleotides are TGTGCCAGCAGTGAAGTGACAGGGCTTGAAGCTTTCTTT.

The gene calls are TRBV11-2 and TRBJ2-5, with D perhaps matching TRBD1 or TRBD2 (6 bases each). The CDR3 totals 16 residues. V lost 2 bases and J lost 4, with 17 bases in between. Germline-derived CDR1 and CDR2 are SGHAT and FQNNGV. The CDR3 region is CASSLTPGAGRETQYF. The CDR3 coding sequence is TGTGCCAGCAGCTTAACCCCGGGGGCGGGGCGAGAGACCCAGTACTTC. Combining the CDR3 with reference TRBV11-2 and TRBJ2-5 gives the whole variable domain EAGVAQSPRYKIIEKRQSVAFWCNPISGHATLYWYQQILGQGPKLLIQFQNNGVVDDSQLPKDRFSAERLKGVDSTLKIQPAKLEDSAVYLCASSLTPGAGRETQYFGPGTRLLVL.

The genes are TRBV28 and TRBJ2-7; possible D gene TRBD2, 6 bases. Germline-derived CDR1 and CDR2 are MDHEN and SYDVKM. The CDR3 is made up of 14 amino acids. V lost 3 bases, J lost 4 bases, and 13 bases lay in between. This CDR3 is CASSFGRDVYEQYF. The CDR3 bases are TGTGCCAGCAGTTTTGGGCGGGATGTTTACGAGCAGTACTTC. Supplemented by reference TRBV28 and TRBJ2-7, the full variable domain reads DVKVTQSSRYLVKRTGEKVFLECVQDMDHENMFWYRQDPGLGLRLIYFSYDVKMKEKGDIPEGYSVSREKKERFSLILESASTNQTSMYLCASSFGRDVYEQYFGPGTRLTVT.

The chain couples TRBV28 to TRBJ1-5; perhaps TRBD1 as D (5 bases). The CDR3 covers 16 residues. V lost 7 bases and J lost 2, with 18 bases in between. CDR1 MDHEN and CDR2 SYDVKM come from the germline V gene. The CDR3 region is CASTTSGGGRNQPQHF. CDR3 in DNA: TGTGCCAGCACTACGTCGGGTGGGGGTCGCAATCAGCCCCAGCATTTT.

The chain is built from TRBV28 and TRBJ2-7, with 8 nucleotides matching TRBD1. The CDR3 is 11 amino acids. The ends lost 9 bases at V and 6 bases at J; junction bases unmatched: 4. Germline CDR1 reads MDHEN; CDR2 reads SYDVKM. CDR3 region: CASGTGGEQYF. DNA for the CDR3: TGTGCCAGTGGTACAGGGGGCGAGCAGTACTTC.

The chain has TRBV7-9 and TRBJ2-1, with 8 bases lining up with TRBD2. From germline, CDR1 is SEHNR and CDR2 FQNEAQ (reference sequence). The CDR3 has 15 amino acids. J lost 3 bases, V lost 8 bases, and 9 bases had no gene match. The DNA of the CDR3 is TGTGCCAGCCCCGTTAGCGGGATTGACTACAATGAGCAGTTCTTC. Protein: CASPVSGIDYNEQFF. Supplemented by reference TRBV7-9 and TRBJ2-1, the full variable domain reads DTGVSQNPRHKITKRGQNVTFRCDPISEHNRLYWYRQTLGQGPEFLTYFQNEAQLEKSRLLSDRFSAERPKGSFSTLEIQRTEQGDSAMYLCASPVSGIDYNEQFFGPGTRLTVL.

The V call is TRBV7-8, the J call TRBJ1-1; the D gene is possibly TRBD1 (5 bases). Germline V gene sequence: CDR1 SGHVS, CDR2 FQNEAQ. This CDR3 region has 14 residues. V lost 1 base and J 10 bases, leaving 16 bases between the germline ends. CDR3 DNA: TGTGCCAGCAGCTTAGGACGGGGGTTTGGATCAGCTTTCTTT. Translating it yields CASSLGRGFGSAFF. Based on the CDR3 plus reference TRBV7-8 and TRBJ1-1, the full variable domain is GAGVSQSPRYKVAKRGQDVALRCDPISGHVSLFWYQQALGQGPEFLTYFQNEAQLDKSGLPSDRFFAERPEGSVSTLKIQRTQQEDSAVYLCASSLGRGFGSAFFGQGTRLTVV.

The CDR3 spells CASSIPRETQYF. In DNA form, the CDR3 reads TGTGCCAGTAGTATCCCGCGGGAGACCCAGTACTTC. The chain has TRBV19 and TRBJ2-5, with D uncertain. The V gene lost 3 bases and the J gene lost 5 bases, with 7 bases spanning the gap. This CDR3 has 12 amino acids. CDR1 and CDR2 from the germline V gene are LNHDA and SQIVND (reference sequence).

The V gene is TRBV7-6, the J gene TRBJ2-3; D perhaps matches TRBD2 (5 bases). Germline CDR1 SGHVS, CDR2 FNYEAQ. V lost 11 bases and J lost 5, with 8 bases in between. The CDR3 has 10 residues. This CDR3 is CASAGDTQYF. In DNA form, the CDR3 reads TGTGCCTCCGCGGGAGATACGCAGTATTTT.

The V call is TRBV28, the J call TRBJ1-4; 8 bases fit TRBD1. Germline V lookup: CDR1 MDHEN, CDR2 SYDVKM. With V trimmed by 7 bases and J by 5 bases, 18 bases remained unmatched. The CDR3 has 18 amino acids. For the CDR3, the DNA is TGTGCCAGCACTATTTTGGGGGACCAGGGGGCAAGGAATGAAAAACTGTTTTTT. Protein sequence: CASTILGDQGARNEKLFF.

The gene calls are TRBV5-1 and TRBJ2-3; 14 nucleotides align to TRBD2. Germline CDR1 SGHRS, CDR2 YFSETQ. Trimming removed 5 bases from V and 5 bases from J; junction bases left unmatched: 10. This CDR3 contains 17 residues. The CDR3 spells CASRTGTSGGGVDTQYF. CDR3 nucleotides: TGCGCCAGCAGGACCGGGACTAGCGGGGGTGGTGTAGATACGCAGTATTTT.

V is TRBV19 and J is TRBJ1-4; D call uncertain. V was clipped by 5 bases and J by 2 bases, with 9 bases between them. Germline CDR1 and CDR2: LNHDA and SQIVND (reference sequence). This CDR3 is built from 14 residues. The CDR3 nucleotides are TGTGCCAGTAGTGGTACGGCTACTAATGAAAAACTGTTTTTT. Translation: CASSGTATNEKLFF.

The rearrangement links TRBV7-9 to TRBJ2-7, with 9 positions matching TRBD1. This CDR3 comprises 15 residues. Germline V gene lookup returns CDR1 SEHNR and CDR2 FQNEAQ (reference sequence). The J segment lost 2 bases and the V segment lost 0 bases, leaving 2 bases of the junction unmatched. The CDR3 DNA reads as TGTGCCAGCAGCTTAGCGACAGGGGGGCCCTACGAGCAGTACTTC. Amino acids: CASSLATGGPYEQYF.

Written as DNA, the CDR3 is TGTGCCAGCAGCGCCAGGGGGCTGCACACTGAAGCTTTCTTT. Protein sequence: CASSARGLHTEAFF. The chain combines TRBV9 with TRBJ1-1; 8 bases line up with TRBD1. V lost 3 bases and J lost 3; bases outside the gene matches: 4. This CDR3 spans 14 amino acids. Germline assignment: CDR1 SGDLS and CDR2 YYNGEE.

The chain links TRBV28 to TRBJ1-1; D might be TRBD1 (6 bases). Germline values: CDR1 MDHEN, CDR2 SYDVKM. Deletions cut 2 bases from V and 5 bases from J, with 9 bases between. The CDR3 runs 13 residues. CDR3 in amino acids: CASSLQGPTEAFF. The CDR3 nucleotides are TGTGCCAGCAGTTTACAGGGGCCGACTGAAGCTTTCTTT.

The chain links TRBV10-3 to TRBJ1-1; TRBD1 is a possible D gene (5 bases). The CDR3 has 11 amino acids. Germline V gives CDR1 ENHRY, CDR2 SYGVKD. Trimming took off 10 bases at V and 5 bases at J, with 11 bases between the two ends. The CDR3: CATLRETEAFF. The CDR3 DNA follows: TGTGCCACCCTCAGGGAAACTGAAGCTTTCTTT.

The rearrangement links TRBV7-2 to TRBJ2-3, with D perhaps matching TRBD2 (6 bases). Germline V gene sequence: CDR1 SGHTA, CDR2 FQGNSA. The CDR3 spans 15 residues. The germline V and J ends were trimmed by 5 bases and 4 bases, with 16 bases remaining between them. The CDR3 is CASSHGSLHPDTQYF. In DNA form, the CDR3 reads TGTGCCAGCAGCCACGGGAGCCTGCATCCAGATACGCAGTATTTT.

V is TRBV19 and J is TRBJ2-3; TRBD2 aligns across 7 bases. Germline-derived CDR1 and CDR2 are LNHDA and SQIVND (reference sequence). The V segment lost 3 bases and the J segment 1 base; nucleotides outside the gene matches: 7. The CDR3 has 16 amino acids. Here the CDR3 DNA reads TGTGCCAGTAGTATTTCTAGCGGAGCTCGCACAGATACGCAGTATTTT. Translated: CASSISSGARTDTQYF.

In its sample, this clone was seen once. V is TRBV7-2 and J is TRBJ2-6, with D hard to call. The V gene's germline CDR1 is SGHTA and CDR2 FQGNSA. V was shortened by 2 bases and J by 1 base, with 9 bases between the two germline ends. The CDR3 contains 16 residues. This CDR3 reads CASSLILGSGANVLTF. For the CDR3, the DNA is TGTGCCAGCAGCTTAATTCTGGGATCTGGGGCCAACGTCCTGACTTTC. The entire variable domain, with the rest obtained from reference TRBV7-2 and TRBJ2-6, is as follows: GAGVSQSPSNKVTEKGKDVELRCDPISGHTALYWYRQSLGQGLEFLIYFQGNSAPDKSGLPSDRFSAERTGGSVSTLTIQRTQQEDSAVYLCASSLILGSGANVLTFGAGSRLTVL.

The J gene is TRBJ2-1, the V gene TRBV5-1; 7 nucleotides agree with TRBD2. The germline gives CDR1 SGHRS, CDR2 YFSETQ. V lost 3 bases and J lost 9; bases outside the gene matches: 15. This CDR3 comprises 16 residues. CDR3 amino acids: CASSYGTGTIIAEQFF. CDR3 DNA: TGCGCCAGCAGCTACGGTACCGGGACTATTATTGCTGAGCAGTTCTTC.

In this sample, this clone turned up once. V is TRBV5-1 and J is TRBJ2-1; 9 bases line up with TRBD2. Trimming cost V 3 bases and J 5 bases; bases outside gene matches: 6. Germline V gene sequence: CDR1 SGHRS, CDR2 YFSETQ. This CDR3 is 15 amino acids long. The CDR3 spells CASSSGGTSNNEQFF. CDR3 nucleotide sequence: TGCGCCAGCAGCTCGGGCGGGACTAGCAACAATGAGCAGTTCTTC.

V usage is TRBV29-1 and J usage is TRBJ2-7, with D tentatively TRBD1 (6 bases). Between the trimmed V and J ends, which lost 7 bases and 10 bases, there was a span of 17 bases. This CDR3 has 11 residues. CDR1 and CDR2 from the germline V gene are SQVTM and ANQGSEA. CDR3 loop: CSANRPDRQYF. The CDR3 DNA reads as TGCAGCGCCAATCGTCCGGACAGACAGTACTTC.

The V call is TRBV2, the J call TRBJ1-5; TRBD1 matches at 7 bases. CDR3 size: 15 residues. Losses at the gene ends were 6 bases for V and 2 bases for J; bases not matched to a gene: 7. Germline CDR1 is SNHLY and CDR2 is FYNNEI. The CDR3 here is CASSGRGLGNQPQHF. Written as DNA, the CDR3 is TGTGCCAGCAGCGGAAGGGGGCTCGGCAATCAGCCCCAGCATTTT.

This clone was detected once. The chain couples TRBV20-1 to TRBJ2-2, with 10 bases lining up with TRBD2. Losses at the gene ends were 3 bases for V and 6 bases for J; bases not matched to a gene: 10. The CDR3 length is 16 residues. Germline V gives CDR1 DFQATT, CDR2 SNEGSKA (reference sequence). This CDR3 reads CSASRPSGSWAGELFF. CDR3 coding DNA: TGCAGTGCTAGTCGGCCTAGCGGGAGTTGGGCCGGGGAGCTGTTTTTT.

The rearrangement joins TRBV7-8 to TRBJ2-7; maybe TRBD1 (5 bases). Germline V lookup: CDR1 SGHVS, CDR2 FQNEAQ. V was pared by 1 base and J by 0 bases, with 13 bases between. The CDR3 is made up of 16 amino acids. The CDR3 nucleotides are TGTGCCAGCAGCTTAGAAGGGGCTATATACTCCTACGAGCAGTACTTC. It encodes CASSLEGAIYSYEQYF.